A selection of T cell receptor beta chains follows, all from one sample in a study of post-analysis software for immune sequencing data. TCRdb redid the calling of the PCR reads with MiXCR, one entry per CDR3 protein. The sample includes about 200,000 distinct CDR3 sequences, roughly 28% of them seen just once. The sample taken for sequencing was blood. Receptor source: a girl aged 2 to 17 with multiple sclerosis. The CDR3 runs from the conserved cysteine through the conserved F or W. D genes are given only for firm matches. Not all rows give a size; the values are once, few, many and, for expanded clones, a class.

j_gene: TRBJ2-1
d_gene: NA
v_gene: TRBV20-1
abundance: NA
CDR3nt: TGCAGTGCTAGAGACGGGACTGACTCCTACAATGAGCAGTTCTTC
CDR3aa: CSARDGTDSYNEQFF

j_gene: TRBJ1-1
d_gene: NA
v_gene: TRBV7-9
abundance: NA
CDR3nt: TGTGCCAGCAGCTTAGCGGACAGGAACACTGAAGCTTTCTTT
CDR3aa: CASSLADRNTEAFF

j_gene: TRBJ2-1
d_gene: NA
v_gene: TRBV20-1
abundance: NA
CDR3nt: TGCAGTGCTAGAGATAAGGGGTCCTACAATGAGCAGTTCTTC
CDR3aa: CSARDKGSYNEQFF

j_gene: TRBJ2-2
d_gene: TRBD2
v_gene: TRBV28
abundance: few
CDR3nt: TGTGCCAGCAGTTCCCCACCGGGACTAGCGGGAGGACGAACCGGGGAGCTGTTTTTT
CDR3aa: CASSSPPGLAGGRTGELFF

j_gene: TRBJ1-2
d_gene: TRBD1
v_gene: TRBV7-8
abundance: many
CDR3nt: TGTGCCAGCAGCCAGGACAGGGGGAACTATGGCTACACCTTC
CDR3aa: CASSQDRGNYGYTF

j_gene: TRBJ2-2
d_gene: NA
v_gene: TRBV7-2
abundance: NA
CDR3nt: TGTGCCAGCAGCTTAGGGGGCGGGGTGAACACCGGGGAGCTGTTTTTT
CDR3aa: CASSLGGGVNTGELFF

j_gene: TRBJ2-1
d_gene: NA
v_gene: TRBV19
abundance: NA
CDR3nt: TGTGCCAGTAGTATTAAGGGTCCCGGGGATGAGCAGTTCTTC
CDR3aa: CASSIKGPGDEQFF

j_gene: TRBJ2-2
d_gene: NA
v_gene: TRBV10-2
abundance: NA
CDR3nt: TGCGCCGCCCGGGACAACGACACCGGGGAGCTGTTTTTT
CDR3aa: CAARDNDTGELFF

j_gene: TRBJ2-7
d_gene: TRBD1
v_gene: TRBV20-1
abundance: NA
CDR3nt: TGCAGTGCTAGCCCCGCGACAGGGGGCTCCTACAATGAGCAGTACTTC
CDR3aa: CSASPATGGSYNEQYF

j_gene: TRBJ2-5
d_gene: NA
v_gene: TRBV29-1
abundance: NA
CDR3nt: TGCAGCGTTGAAGATCATCCCAGGCCGGGGGAGACCCAGTACTTC
CDR3aa: CSVEDHPRPGETQYF

j_gene: TRBJ2-7
d_gene: NA
v_gene: TRBV14
abundance: many
CDR3nt: TGTGCCAGCAGCCAACTACGGACAGTTACCTACGAGCAGTACTTC
CDR3aa: CASSQLRTVTYEQYF

j_gene: TRBJ2-7
d_gene: NA
v_gene: TRBV20-1
abundance: many
CDR3nt: TGCAGTGCGCGAGACTACTACGAGCAGTACTTC
CDR3aa: CSARDYYEQYF

j_gene: TRBJ1-5
d_gene: TRBD1
v_gene: TRBV5-1
abundance: NA
CDR3nt: TGCGCCAGCAGCGAACGGGGACAGTCGAATCAGCCCCAGCATTTT
CDR3aa: CASSERGQSNQPQHF

j_gene: TRBJ2-7
d_gene: TRBD1
v_gene: TRBV13
abundance: NA
CDR3nt: TGTGCTAGCAGCGACAGGGGTTCGGGCGACGAGCGGTACTTC
CDR3aa: CASSDRGSGDERYF

j_gene: TRBJ2-5
d_gene: TRBD2
v_gene: TRBV6-5
abundance: many
CDR3nt: TGTGCCAGCAGTTACTCTCTGGCGGGAGGGCCCGCGGAGACCCAGTACTTC
CDR3aa: CASSYSLAGGPAETQYF

j_gene: TRBJ2-5
d_gene: TRBD2
v_gene: TRBV10-3
abundance: NA
CDR3nt: TGTGCCACCAGGGCTAGCGGGAGTGATGCGGAGACCCAGTACTTC
CDR3aa: CATRASGSDAETQYF

j_gene: TRBJ2-3
d_gene: NA
v_gene: TRBV20-1
abundance: NA
CDR3nt: TGCAGTGCTTTTGGGCACCCCGGCACAGATACGCAGTATTTT
CDR3aa: CSAFGHPGTDTQYF

j_gene: TRBJ2-5
d_gene: TRBD2
v_gene: TRBV5-1
abundance: many
CDR3nt: TGCGCCAGCAGCTCGGGACTAGCGGGGGAAGAGACCCAGTACTTC
CDR3aa: CASSSGLAGEETQYF

j_gene: TRBJ1-5
d_gene: NA
v_gene: TRBV7-8
abundance: few
CDR3nt: TGTGCCAGCAGCTTAGCTGGTAGACGCGGGGTCGATCAGCCCCAGCATTTT
CDR3aa: CASSLAGRRGVDQPQHF

j_gene: TRBJ2-2
d_gene: NA
v_gene: TRBV28
abundance: NA
CDR3nt: TGTGCCAGCAGTTTTCCAGGGCAGTCCGGGGAGCTGTTTTTT
CDR3aa: CASSFPGQSGELFF

j_gene: TRBJ2-7
d_gene: NA
v_gene: TRBV9
abundance: NA
CDR3nt: TGTGCCAGCAGCGTAGAATGGGGATCCTACAATGAGCAGTACTTC
CDR3aa: CASSVEWGSYNEQYF

j_gene: TRBJ1-1
d_gene: TRBD1
v_gene: TRBV12-5
abundance: NA
CDR3nt: TGTGCTAGTGATCTCCGGCGGGGACAGCCTAGGAACACTGAAGCTTTCTTT
CDR3aa: CASDLRRGQPRNTEAFF

j_gene: TRBJ1-2
d_gene: NA
v_gene: TRBV12-3/TRBV12-4
abundance: NA
CDR3nt: TGTGCCAGCAGTTTGGAAACGGTCTATGGCTACACCTTC
CDR3aa: CASSLETVYGYTF

j_gene: TRBJ2-7
d_gene: TRBD2
v_gene: TRBV5-1
abundance: many
CDR3nt: TGCGCCAGCAGCTTGGCACCGGGGACTAGCGGGAGTTCCGCCTACGAGCAGTACTTC
CDR3aa: CASSLAPGTSGSSAYEQYF

j_gene: TRBJ2-2
d_gene: NA
v_gene: TRBV19
abundance: NA
CDR3nt: TGTGCCAGTTTCTTGTCGGACACCGGGGAGCTGTTTTTT
CDR3aa: CASFLSDTGELFF

j_gene: TRBJ2-7
d_gene: NA
v_gene: TRBV3-1
abundance: few
CDR3nt: TGTGCCAGCAGCCAAATCGGGAACGAGCAGTACTTC
CDR3aa: CASSQIGNEQYF

j_gene: TRBJ2-7
d_gene: TRBD2
v_gene: TRBV20-1
abundance: few
CDR3nt: TGCAGTGCGGGTCTAGCGGGAAGGATCCACGAGCAGTACTTC
CDR3aa: CSAGLAGRIHEQYF

j_gene: TRBJ2-7
d_gene: TRBD1
v_gene: TRBV4-1
abundance: many
CDR3nt: TGCGCCAGCAGCCAATTCGGGTCAGACAGGGGGCCCTACGAGCAGTACTTC
CDR3aa: CASSQFGSDRGPYEQYF

j_gene: TRBJ2-5
d_gene: TRBD2
v_gene: TRBV7-8
abundance: many
CDR3nt: TGTGCCAGCACGGCTTTAGCGGGAGCTGAGGAGCAGTACTTC
CDR3aa: CASTALAGAEEQYF

j_gene: TRBJ2-1
d_gene: TRBD1
v_gene: TRBV7-9
abundance: many
CDR3nt: TGTGCCAGCAGCACACCGGACAGGGGGGTACAATACAATGAGCAGTTCTTC
CDR3aa: CASSTPDRGVQYNEQFF

j_gene: TRBJ1-4
d_gene: TRBD1
v_gene: TRBV7-9
abundance: NA
CDR3nt: TGTGCCAGCAGCTCCCAGGGGGCTGCAACTAATGAAAAACTGTTTTTT
CDR3aa: CASSSQGAATNEKLFF

j_gene: TRBJ2-7
d_gene: NA
v_gene: TRBV28
abundance: many
CDR3nt: TGTGCCAGCAGTTTATACAGGCAGAGCTCCTACGAGCAGTACTTC
CDR3aa: CASSLYRQSSYEQYF

j_gene: TRBJ2-3
d_gene: TRBD2
v_gene: TRBV7-3
abundance: few
CDR3nt: TGTGCCAGCAGCCCCGGCCCCCCCGCGGGGGGGTTAGATACGCAGTATTTT
CDR3aa: CASSPGPPAGGLDTQYF

j_gene: TRBJ2-6
d_gene: NA
v_gene: TRBV4-3
abundance: NA
CDR3nt: TGCGCCAGCAGCCAGAGTGGAGGAGGGGCCCCTGGGGCCAACGTCCTGACTTTC
CDR3aa: CASSQSGGGAPGANVLTF

j_gene: TRBJ2-5
d_gene: NA
v_gene: TRBV29-1
abundance: NA
CDR3nt: TGCAGCGCCTGGGGCGGGCAGCATAGCTGGTACCAAGAGACCCAGTACTTC
CDR3aa: CSAWGGQHSWYQETQYF

j_gene: TRBJ1-1
d_gene: NA
v_gene: TRBV23-1
abundance: few
CDR3nt: TGCGCCAGCAGTCAATCCGATTGCACTGAAGCTTTCTTT
CDR3aa: CASSQSDCTEAFF

j_gene: TRBJ2-1
d_gene: TRBD2
v_gene: TRBV29-1
abundance: NA
CDR3nt: TGCAGCGTTGATGAGCCTAGCGGGGGATTTTACAATGAGCAGTTCTTC
CDR3aa: CSVDEPSGGFYNEQFF

j_gene: TRBJ2-7
d_gene: NA
v_gene: TRBV5-4
abundance: NA
CDR3nt: TGTGCCGGCAGCTTGGAGGGCAGGGCCTACGAGCAGTACTTC
CDR3aa: CAGSLEGRAYEQYF

j_gene: TRBJ1-1
d_gene: TRBD1
v_gene: TRBV5-1
abundance: few
CDR3nt: TGCGCCAGCAGCAGAAACCCGGGACAGGGGGCTGAAGCTTTCTTT
CDR3aa: CASSRNPGQGAEAFF

j_gene: TRBJ2-2
d_gene: TRBD2
v_gene: TRBV5-5
abundance: NA
CDR3nt: TGTGCCAGCAGCTTGGGACTAGCGGGAGGAGGTTCCGGGGAGCTGTTTTTT
CDR3aa: CASSLGLAGGGSGELFF

j_gene: TRBJ1-5
d_gene: NA
v_gene: TRBV10-1
abundance: few
CDR3nt: TGCGCCAGCAAATTGAGGCTCATTCAGAAGCCCCAGCATTTT
CDR3aa: CASKLRLIQKPQHF

j_gene: TRBJ2-2
d_gene: NA
v_gene: TRBV5-4
abundance: NA
CDR3nt: TGTGCCAGCAGCTTATCGGCGGACACCGGGGAGCTGTTTTTT
CDR3aa: CASSLSADTGELFF

j_gene: TRBJ1-5
d_gene: NA
v_gene: TRBV12-3/TRBV12-4
abundance: NA
CDR3nt: TGTGCCAGCAGTTTAAGTTCACAGGGCGATCAGCCCCAGCATTTT
CDR3aa: CASSLSSQGDQPQHF

j_gene: TRBJ2-7
d_gene: NA
v_gene: TRBV20-1
abundance: many
CDR3nt: TGCAGTGCTAGAGACAGGGTACGGTACGAGCAGTACTTC
CDR3aa: CSARDRVRYEQYF

j_gene: TRBJ1-2
d_gene: TRBD1
v_gene: TRBV5-1
abundance: NA
CDR3nt: TGCGCCAGCAGCCAAGGGACAGGGTTAGATGGCTACACCTTC
CDR3aa: CASSQGTGLDGYTF

j_gene: TRBJ1-5
d_gene: NA
v_gene: TRBV28
abundance: few
CDR3nt: TGTGCCAGCAGTTTGGGGGCAGGGAAGGATCAGCCCCAGCATTTT
CDR3aa: CASSLGAGKDQPQHF

j_gene: TRBJ2-2
d_gene: NA
v_gene: TRBV3-1
abundance: NA
CDR3nt: TGTGCCAGCAGCCAAGTGTCCGAGAACACCGGGGAGCTGTTTTTT
CDR3aa: CASSQVSENTGELFF

j_gene: TRBJ1-1
d_gene: NA
v_gene: TRBV29-1
abundance: NA
CDR3nt: TGCAGCGGTGGGGAACAGGGCTATTCTGAAGCTTTCTTT
CDR3aa: CSGGEQGYSEAFF

j_gene: TRBJ2-2
d_gene: NA
v_gene: TRBV7-2
abundance: NA
CDR3nt: TGTGCCAGCAGCCCAAGGCGGGTCTACGGGGAGCTGTTTTTT
CDR3aa: CASSPRRVYGELFF

j_gene: TRBJ2-7
d_gene: TRBD2
v_gene: TRBV5-1
abundance: few
CDR3nt: TGCGCCAGCAGCTGGGGGACTAGTACCTACGAGCAGTACTTC
CDR3aa: CASSWGTSTYEQYF